A single sample gave rise to the 32 T cell receptor beta chains below, sequenced in a study of cytomegalovirus exposure and HLA in healthy donors. A multiplex PCR was run with 60 Vbeta primers and 13 Jbeta primers. Profiling relied on immunoSEQ multiplex PCR, and the TCRdb table lists in-frame clones only, not all of them. This table holds 150,000 or so clones, around two thirds found once. Sequencing input: PBMCs. Source of these receptors: a woman aged 18-35 years in good health and CMV-seronegative.

The rearrangement joins TRBV6-5 to TRBJ1-6; 8 bases map to TRBD1. The junction had 5 bases not matched to a gene; V was cut back by 5 bases and J by 8 bases. Germline-derived CDR1 and CDR2 are MNHEY and SVGAGI. The CDR3 extends over 14 amino acids. The CDR3 DNA reads TGTGCCAGCAGTACGGACAGGGTGTATTCACCCCTCCACTTT. Translating it yields CASSTDRVYSPLHF.

The J gene is TRBJ1-2, the V gene TRBV28; D unresolved. This CDR3 spans 12 amino acids. CDR1 is MDHEN, CDR2 SYDVKM, per germline. V lost 5 bases and J lost 6, with 10 bases in between. Here the CDR3 DNA reads TGTGCCAGCAGTGGTCAGGTGGATGGCTACACCTTC. Translation: CASSGQVDGYTF.

This clone has only one observation. The genes are TRBV12-5 and TRBJ1-1; TRBD1 might be the D (5 bases). CDR3 length: 15 residues. V was pared by 5 bases and J by 4 bases, with 17 bases between. Germline V lookup: CDR1 LGHNT, CDR2 FRNRAP. This CDR3 reads CASGPSGLGGTEAFF. The DNA for the CDR3 is TGTGCTAGTGGTCCATCAGGGTTGGGGGGCACTGAAGCTTTCTTT.

This clone has more than one count but fewer than ten. This chain links TRBV19 with TRBJ1-1; D ambiguous. Trimming shortened V by 3 bases and J by 1 base, and 6 bases separated the two germline ends. The CDR3 has 13 amino acids. Germline V gene lookup returns CDR1 LNHDA and CDR2 SQIVND (reference sequence). This chain's CDR3 is CASSIAQNTEAFF. The CDR3 bases are TGTGCCAGTAGTATCGCACAGAACACTGAAGCTTTCTTT.

The chain recombines TRBV5-4 with TRBJ1-2; D gene ambiguous. Between the trimmed V and J ends, which lost 5 bases and 7 bases, there was a span of 18 bases. Per the germline V gene, CDR1 is SGHNT and CDR2 is YYREEE (reference sequence). This CDR3 contains 14 residues. The CDR3 sequence: CASRVGVAGGGYTF. Written as DNA, the CDR3 is TGTGCCAGCAGGGTGGGCGTGGCTGGTGGTGGCTACACCTTC. Full variable domain (remainder filled in from reference TRBV5-4 and TRBJ1-2): ETGVTQSPTHLIKTRGQQVTLRCSSQSGHNTVSWYQQALGQGPQFIFQYYREEENGRGNFPPRFSGLQFPNYSSELNVNALELDDSALYLCASRVGVAGGGYTFGSGTRLTVV.

The chain is built from TRBV11-2 and TRBJ1-1; D not certain. Germline V CDR1 and CDR2: SGHAT, FQNNGV. V lost 0 bases and J lost 6, with 5 bases in between. The CDR3 is made up of 12 amino acids. The DNA for the CDR3 is TGTGCCAGCAGCTTAGACAGATCTGAAGCTTTCTTT. Translating it yields CASSLDRSEAFF. Together with reference TRBV11-2 and TRBJ1-1, the CDR3 gives the full variable domain: EAGVAQSPRYKIIEKRQSVAFWCNPISGHATLYWYQQILGQGPKLLIQFQNNGVVDDSQLPKDRFSAERLKGVDSTLKIQPAKLEDSAVYLCASSLDRSEAFFGQGTRLTVV.

The genes are TRBV6-6 and TRBJ2-5; no definite D call. Per germline, CDR1 MNHNY and CDR2 SVGAGI (reference sequence). Trimming left V 5 bases short and J 0 bases short, with 4 bases between. CDR3 length: 12 residues. This CDR3 reads CASSINQETQYF. CDR3 DNA sequence: TGTGCCAGCAGTATCAACCAAGAGACCCAGTACTTC.

The chain employs TRBV4-1 and TRBJ2-5, with D possibly being TRBD2 (6 bases). Germline V lookup: CDR1 MGHRA, CDR2 YSYEKL. V shed 0 bases and J shed 0 bases, with 8 bases lying between them. The CDR3 contains 15 residues. The CDR3 coding sequence is TGCGCCAGCAGCCAAGACCGGGACTACCAAGAGACCCAGTACTTC. This gives the protein CASSQDRDYQETQYF.

The J gene is TRBJ1-4, the V gene TRBV25-1, with unresolved D. Germline V gives CDR1 MGHDK, CDR2 SYGVNS. V lost 0 bases and J lost 7, with 15 bases in between. The CDR3 loop spans 16 amino acids. CDR3 amino acids: CASSEYGSRRGEKLFF. DNA of the CDR3: TGTGCCAGCAGTGAATATGGGTCACGACGAGGTGAAAAACTGTTTTTT.

The chain recombines TRBV9 with TRBJ1-5; D unclear. Germline CDR1 is SGDLS and CDR2 is YYNGEE. The CDR3 totals 14 residues. V lost 3 bases and J lost 11, with 18 bases in between. The CDR3 nucleotides are TGTGCCAGCAGCGCCGGACCACACGCGGAGGCCCAGCATTTT. Residues: CASSAGPHAEAQHF.

This clone was seen only once. The genes are TRBV7-2 and TRBJ2-7, with D hard to call. Germline lookup yields CDR1 SGHTA and CDR2 FQGNSA. V shed 5 bases and J shed 3 bases, with 5 bases lying between them. The CDR3 contains 11 residues. The CDR3 nucleotides are TGTGCCAGCAGCGCACACTACGAGCAGTACTTC. It yields the protein CASSAHYEQYF.

J is TRBJ1-1 and V is TRBV18; a weak D match, TRBD1 (5 bases). Trimming took off 0 bases at V and 5 bases at J, with 10 bases between the two ends. The CDR3 spans 14 residues. The germline CDR1 and CDR2 sequences are KGHSH and LQKENI. The DNA for the CDR3 is TGTGCCAGCTCACCACCGGAGGGGTGGACTGAAGCTTTCTTT. Protein sequence: CASSPPEGWTEAFF.

This chain connects TRBV11-2 to TRBJ2-3; TRBD2 matches at 16 bases. The CDR3 consists of 17 residues. V trimming: 6 bases; J trimming: 2 bases; junction bases outside the gene matches: 5. Germline-derived CDR1 and CDR2 are SGHAT and FQNNGV. CDR3 residues: CASRGTSGRENTDTQYF. CDR3 sequence (DNA): TGTGCCAGCAGGGGGACTAGCGGGAGGGAAAACACAGATACGCAGTATTTT.

This sequence joins TRBV4-3 and TRBJ2-3; TRBD2 is a possible D gene (5 bases). Trimming pared 0 bases from V and 4 bases from J, leaving 11 bases between. CDR1 LGHNA and CDR2 YSLEER come from the germline V gene. The CDR3 totals 15 residues. CDR3 sequence: CASSQDEGFSDTQYF. CDR3 nucleotide sequence: TGCGCCAGCAGCCAAGATGAGGGCTTTTCAGATACGCAGTATTTT.

V usage is TRBV7-3 and J usage is TRBJ2-1; 9 bases map to TRBD1. The junction had 10 bases not matched to a gene; V was cut back by 8 bases and J by 8 bases. Germline values: CDR1 SGHTA, CDR2 FQGTGA. CDR3 size: 14 residues. The CDR3, as DNA: TGTGCCAGCTCCCCAGGACAGGGGAGCCATGAGCAGTTCTTC. It codes for CASSPGQGSHEQFF. The variable domain in full, completed from reference TRBV7-3 and TRBJ2-1, reads GAGVSQTPSNKVTEKGKYVELRCDPISGHTALYWYRQSLGQGPEFLIYFQGTGAADDSGLPNDRFFAVRPEGSVSTLKIQRTERGDSAVYLCASSPGQGSHEQFFGPGTRLTVL.

This clone appeared a few times. The chain carries TRBV7-9 and TRBJ1-2; 7 nucleotides line up with TRBD1. The CDR3 consists of 14 residues. CDR1 and CDR2 (germline): SEHNR, FQNEAQ (reference sequence). V lost 7 bases, J lost 5 bases, and 10 bases stayed unmatched. CDR3 amino acids: CASNVRDSLYGYTF. CDR3 nucleotide sequence: TGTGCCAGCAACGTCCGGGACAGCCTTTATGGCTACACCTTC.

CDR3 in amino acids: CASSPDRTYNEQFF. CDR3 bases: TGTGCCAGCAGCCCTGACAGGACCTACAATGAGCAGTTCTTC. The chain combines TRBV7-9 with TRBJ2-1, with a possible D match to TRBD1 (6 bases). V was pared by 5 bases and J by 2 bases, with 10 bases between. The CDR3 is 14 amino acids. The V gene's germline CDR1 is SEHNR and CDR2 FQNEAQ (reference sequence). The full variable domain, its missing parts supplied by reference TRBV7-9 and TRBJ2-1, is DTGVSQNPRHKITKRGQNVTFRCDPISEHNRLYWYRQTLGQGPEFLTYFQNEAQLEKSRLLSDRFSAERPKGSFSTLEIQRTEQGDSAMYLCASSPDRTYNEQFFGPGTRLTVL.

The rearrangement links TRBV18 to TRBJ2-3, with a possible D match to TRBD1 (6 bases). V lost 2 bases, J lost 2 bases, and 32 bases lay in between. From germline, CDR1 is KGHSH and CDR2 LQKENI. The CDR3 consists of 22 residues. CDR3 sequence (DNA): TGTGCCAGCTCACCATTCGTCCTGAACATTTCTTCCCGGGACACCTACACAGATACGCAGTATTTT. It yields the protein CASSPFVLNISSRDTYTDTQYF.

This chain connects TRBV6-1 to TRBJ1-2, with D perhaps matching TRBD1 (5 bases). Germline CDR1 MNHNS, CDR2 SASEGT. V shed 1 base and J shed 4 bases, with 16 bases lying between them. CDR3 length equals 16 residues. Here the CDR3 DNA reads TGTGCCAGCAGTGAAGTAGGGGCCATATTAGGCTATGGCTACACCTTC. Translating it yields CASSEVGAILGYGYTF.

In this sample, this clone turned up a few times. V usage is TRBV7-3 and J usage is TRBJ2-4; possible D gene TRBD2, 5 bases. The germline V gene encodes CDR1 SGHTA and CDR2 FQGTGA. The V gene lost 2 bases and the J gene lost 8 bases, with 13 bases spanning the gap. This CDR3 comprises 14 residues. CDR3 bases: TGTGCCAGCAGCTTATTAGGGTGGGGAGACATTCAGTACTTC. It translates to CASSLLGWGDIQYF.

This clone has more than one count but fewer than ten. V and J are TRBV19 and TRBJ2-7; 7 bases map to TRBD1. CDR3 length equals 15 residues. Germline CDR1 reads LNHDA; CDR2 reads SQIVND (reference sequence). The V segment lost 6 bases and the J segment 0 bases; nucleotides outside the gene matches: 8. CDR3 in DNA: TGTGCCAGTAGCAAGACAGGGAAGAGCTCCTACGAGCAGTACTTC. It specifies CASSKTGKSSYEQYF.

The CDR3 DNA follows: TGTGCCAGCAGGGGGACAGGGGGGCCTTTTGAAAAACTGTTTTTT. This encodes CASRGTGGPFEKLFF. This chain uses TRBV2 with TRBJ1-4; TRBD1 aligns across 11 bases. CDR1 SNHLY and CDR2 FYNNEI come from the germline V gene. Unmatched junction bases numbered 7, after V lost 6 bases and J lost 7 bases. The CDR3 is made up of 15 amino acids.

The chain links TRBV7-9 to TRBJ1-2, with D unresolved. With 4 bases removed from V and 4 bases from J, the gap between germline ends came to 13 bases. Germline loops: CDR1 SEHNR, CDR2 FQNEAQ (reference sequence). The CDR3 is 14 residues long. CDR3 protein: CASSSIAGFYGYTF. Written as DNA, the CDR3 is TGTGCCAGCAGCTCTATTGCAGGTTTCTATGGCTACACCTTC. The variable domain in full, with the rest retrieved from reference TRBV7-9 and TRBJ1-2, is DTGVSQNPRHKITKRGQNVTFRCDPISEHNRLYWYRQTLGQGPEFLTYFQNEAQLEKSRLLSDRFSAERPKGSFSTLEIQRTEQGDSAMYLCASSSIAGFYGYTFGSGTRLTVV.

The chain combines TRBV13 with TRBJ1-2; possibly TRBD1 for D (5 bases). CDR1 and CDR2 from the germline V gene are PRHDT and FYEKMQ (reference sequence). Trimming left V 3 bases short and J 7 bases short, with 12 bases between. The CDR3 is 13 residues long. The CDR3 bases are TGTGCCAGCAGCTTCACAGGCCCGACTGGCTACACCTTC. Amino acids: CASSFTGPTGYTF.

This clone was seen only once. The DNA for the CDR3 is TGTGCCAGCAGTGAAGGGATAGCGGGGAAGCAAGAGACCCAGTACTTC. Residues: CASSEGIAGKQETQYF. The rearrangement uses TRBV2 and TRBJ2-5; 8 bases match TRBD2. V shed 1 base and J 2 bases; nucleotides not matched to a gene: 6. CDR1 and CDR2 from the germline V gene are SNHLY and FYNNEI. The CDR3 extends over 16 amino acids.

The chain employs TRBV27 and TRBJ1-5; 7 bases match TRBD1. The CDR3 runs to 13 residues. V shed 5 bases and J 5 bases; nucleotides not matched to a gene: 3. Germline V CDR1 and CDR2: MNHEY, SMNVEV (reference sequence). Written as DNA, the CDR3 is TGTGCCAGCAGTCCCGACAGGGATCAGCCCCAGCATTTT. It encodes CASSPDRDQPQHF.

This clone was picked up a small number of times. The chain carries TRBV7-8 and TRBJ2-3; 9 nucleotides line up with TRBD2. From germline, CDR1 is SGHVS and CDR2 FQNEAQ. J lost 3 bases, V lost 6 bases, and 7 bases had no gene match. This CDR3 spans 15 amino acids. CDR3 nucleotide sequence: TGTGCCAGCAGTCCTACTCTAGCGGGAACAGATACGCAGTATTTT. It specifies CASSPTLAGTDTQYF.

In its sample, this clone was seen a few times. The chain joins TRBV18 to TRBJ2-7, with D maybe TRBD1 (6 bases). Trimming left V 2 bases short and J 6 bases short, with 11 bases between. Germline values: CDR1 KGHSH, CDR2 LQKENI. The length of the CDR3 is 13 residues. The CDR3 region is CASSPIAGAEQYF. The CDR3 DNA reads as TGTGCCAGCTCACCAATCGCAGGGGCCGAGCAGTACTTC. The entire variable domain, with the rest obtained from reference TRBV18 and TRBJ2-7, is as follows: NAGVMQNPRHLVRRRGQEARLRCSPMKGHSHVYWYRQLPEEGLKFMVYLQKENIIDESGMPKERFSAEFPKEGPSILRIQQVVRGDSAAYFCASSPIAGAEQYFGPGTRLTVT.

The chain joins TRBV11-3 to TRBJ2-1, with 14 bases identical to TRBD2. V shed 5 bases and J 4 bases; nucleotides not matched to a gene: 13. The length of the CDR3 is 19 residues. Germline V CDR1 and CDR2: SGHNT, YENEEA. The chain's CDR3 is CASSPGGTSGSLSYNEQFF. The CDR3 DNA reads as TGTGCCAGCAGCCCCGGAGGGACTAGCGGGAGCCTTAGTTACAATGAGCAGTTCTTC.

The chain links TRBV7-8 to TRBJ2-1; TRBD2 agrees at 7 bases. V lost 7 bases, J lost 9 bases, and 24 bases stayed unmatched. Germline V gives CDR1 SGHVS, CDR2 FQNEAQ. The CDR3 totals 18 residues. The CDR3 spells CASTPGWDYSLPTGEQFF. In DNA form, the CDR3 reads TGTGCCAGCACCCCGGGGTGGGACTATTCACTACCTACGGGTGAGCAGTTCTTC.

This clone was found a few times. The chain joins TRBV6-5 to TRBJ1-1, with 7 bases aligning to TRBD1. V shed 6 bases, J shed 5 bases, and the junction held 6 bases outside the gene matches. The germline gives CDR1 MNHEY, CDR2 SVGAGI. The CDR3 runs 13 residues. The CDR3 protein is CASRPRQGTEAFF. The CDR3 DNA follows: TGTGCCAGCAGGCCTAGACAGGGAACTGAAGCTTTCTTT.

In this sample, this clone turned up once. The chain joins TRBV7-2 to TRBJ1-2; 7 bases agree with TRBD1. CDR3 length equals 13 residues. The V gene's germline CDR1 is SGHTA and CDR2 FQGNSA. With 0 bases clipped from V and 7 bases from J, the junction kept 2 bases outside the gene matches. CDR3 sequence: CASSLAGGSGYTF. In nucleotides, the CDR3 is TGTGCCAGCAGCTTAGCAGGGGGCAGTGGCTACACCTTC.